The clone carrying this T cell receptor (beta chain) was recorded many times. Its target is unknown. The data were obtained in a study of T cell repertoires in cytomegalovirus infection. About the study: Evidence of both CMV infection and a matching HLA type came from public TCR beta signatures. Findings and limits, study-wide: Using cumulative public TCR beta family frequency, the authors identified those who carried CMV together with the relevant HLA.

TCRdb recomputed calls from the reads with MiXCR, one row per CDR3 protein. In the table there are 300,000 to 400,000 distinct CDR3 sequences, 15% to 20% of which are singletons. The CDR3 runs to 13 residues. Trimming stripped 5 bases from V and 2 bases from J, with 6 bases between. Germline V gene data show CDR1 as SGHTA and CDR2 as FQGNSA. Sequenced: PBMCs. The TCR comes from a human donor in good health (CMV status not recorded). Some clones in this sample may be carry-over from other donors' samples. The chain uses TRBV7-2 and TRBJ2-2; unclear D gene. CDR3 loop: CASSPDNTGELFF. CDR3 DNA: TGTGCCAGCAGCCCAGACAACACCGGGGAGCTGTTTTTT.